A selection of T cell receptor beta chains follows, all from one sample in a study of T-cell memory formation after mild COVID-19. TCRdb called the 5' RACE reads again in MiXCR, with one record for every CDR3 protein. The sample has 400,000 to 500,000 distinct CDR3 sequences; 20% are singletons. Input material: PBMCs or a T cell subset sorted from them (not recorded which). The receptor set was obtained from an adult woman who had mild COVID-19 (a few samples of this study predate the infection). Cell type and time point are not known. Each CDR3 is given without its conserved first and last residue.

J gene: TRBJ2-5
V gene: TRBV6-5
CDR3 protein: ASTPTGQGAWETQY

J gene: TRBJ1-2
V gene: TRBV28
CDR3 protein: ASPGGGGNYGYT

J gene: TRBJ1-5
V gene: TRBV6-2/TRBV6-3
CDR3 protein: ASSYQVGNQPQH

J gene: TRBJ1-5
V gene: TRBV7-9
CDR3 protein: ASSFNQPQH

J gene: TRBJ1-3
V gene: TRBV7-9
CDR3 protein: ASSPGPPGLNTIY

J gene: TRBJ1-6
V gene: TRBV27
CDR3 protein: ASSLPTGSYNSPLH

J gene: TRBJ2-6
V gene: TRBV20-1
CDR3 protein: SAEARGANVLT

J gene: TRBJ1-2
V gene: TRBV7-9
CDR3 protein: ASSLALKGDNYGYT

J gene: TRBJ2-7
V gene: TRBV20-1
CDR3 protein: SAVRAYEQY

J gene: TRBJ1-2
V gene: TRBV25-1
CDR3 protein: ASPGTGLYGYT

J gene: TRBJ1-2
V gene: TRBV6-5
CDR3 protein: ASSYGGQGYGYT

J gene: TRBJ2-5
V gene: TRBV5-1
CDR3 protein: ASSLGGTGKETQY

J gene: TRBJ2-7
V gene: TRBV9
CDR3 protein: ASSVNRGEQY

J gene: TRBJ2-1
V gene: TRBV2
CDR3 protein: ASSDLIRDYNEQF

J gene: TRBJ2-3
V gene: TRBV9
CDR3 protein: ASSVRGAGASTDTQY

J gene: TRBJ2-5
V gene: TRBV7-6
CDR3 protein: ASSLGQGAATQY

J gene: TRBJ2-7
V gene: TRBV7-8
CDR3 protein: ASSFSQDRDGYEQY

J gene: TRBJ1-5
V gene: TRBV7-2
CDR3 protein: ASSAGRFNQPQH

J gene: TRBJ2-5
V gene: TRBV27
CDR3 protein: ASSLSGGLGTQY

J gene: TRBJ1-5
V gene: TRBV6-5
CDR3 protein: ASSYSVKVNQPQH

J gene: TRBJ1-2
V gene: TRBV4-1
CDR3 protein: ASSQGVRAGDGYT

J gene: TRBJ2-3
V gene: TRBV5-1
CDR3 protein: ASSSVPRTSGGTDTQY

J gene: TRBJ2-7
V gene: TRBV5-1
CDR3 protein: ASSLAEAGTVSYEQY

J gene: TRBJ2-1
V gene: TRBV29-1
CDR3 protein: SVEKTPWQF

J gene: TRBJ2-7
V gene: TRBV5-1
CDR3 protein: ASSLLGDSSYEQY

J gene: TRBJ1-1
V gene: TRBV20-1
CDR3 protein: SARDGGLGEAF

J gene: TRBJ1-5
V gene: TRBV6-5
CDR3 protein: ASSSVMAMGHQPQH

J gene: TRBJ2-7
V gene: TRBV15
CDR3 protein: ATSRGGSTDEQY

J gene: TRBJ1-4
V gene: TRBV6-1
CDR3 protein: ASMEGGAGEKLF

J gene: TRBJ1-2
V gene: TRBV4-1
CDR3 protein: ASSDRDRGRRGYGYT

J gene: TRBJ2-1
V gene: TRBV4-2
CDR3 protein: ASSQETSGMLWNEQF

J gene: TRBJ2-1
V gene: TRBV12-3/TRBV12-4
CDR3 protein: ASSTGTSGGHSYNEQF

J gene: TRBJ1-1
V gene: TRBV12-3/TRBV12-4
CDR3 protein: ASTLVATEAF

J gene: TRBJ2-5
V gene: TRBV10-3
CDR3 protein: AISDGGAGAGETQY

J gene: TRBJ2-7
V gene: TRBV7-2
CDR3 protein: ASSLGQASYEQY

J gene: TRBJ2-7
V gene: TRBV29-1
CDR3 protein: SVELRGLAGSYEQY

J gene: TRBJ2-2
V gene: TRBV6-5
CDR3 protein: ASSYSAWATGELF

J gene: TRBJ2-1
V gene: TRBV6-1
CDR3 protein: ASSTQGPDNRS

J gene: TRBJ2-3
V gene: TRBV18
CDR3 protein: ASSPPLAGGKDTQY

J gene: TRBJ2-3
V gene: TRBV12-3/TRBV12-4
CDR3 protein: ASKSSGGRLGTQY

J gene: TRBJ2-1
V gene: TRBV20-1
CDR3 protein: SARVPGLAGPVSNEQF

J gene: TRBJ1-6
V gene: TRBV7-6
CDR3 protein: ASSLDRGENSPLH

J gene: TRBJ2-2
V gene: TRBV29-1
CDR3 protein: SVERDRGRHTGELF

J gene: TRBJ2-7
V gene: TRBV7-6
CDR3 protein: ASSLSPRGLAGGGPYEQY

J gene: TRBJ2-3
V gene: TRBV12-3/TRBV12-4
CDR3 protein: ASSSGPGGTDTQY

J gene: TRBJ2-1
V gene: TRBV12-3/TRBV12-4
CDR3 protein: ASSFSLAGQSF

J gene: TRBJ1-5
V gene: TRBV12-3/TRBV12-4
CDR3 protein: ASSESGTGYQPQH

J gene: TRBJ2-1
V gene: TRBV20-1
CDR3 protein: SASAPSHYNEQF

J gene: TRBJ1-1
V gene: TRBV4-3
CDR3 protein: ASSQGGLTDTPSLNDTEAF

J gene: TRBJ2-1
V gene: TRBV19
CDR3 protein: ASSINRDEQF

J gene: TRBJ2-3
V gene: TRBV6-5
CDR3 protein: ASSYFSRGTDTQY

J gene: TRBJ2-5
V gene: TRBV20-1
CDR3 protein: SAPDQQLGETQY